Below are 10 T cell receptor beta chains sequenced from a single sample in a study of T cells in Graves' hyperthyroidism and ophthalmopathy. Researchers took RNA transcripts and amplified the TCR beta CDR3 regions from them. The HTBI primer set drove a first-round RT-PCR of the TCR CDR3. MiXCR, run by TCRdb on the multiplex PCR reads, gives a single entry per CDR3 protein. The sample has some 490,000 distinct CDR3 sequences; roughly a sixth are singletons. Sequenced input: blood. These receptors came from a woman in her 30s with Graves' ophthalmopathy.

This chain connects TRBV15 to TRBJ2-2; D gene unclear. The CDR3 extends over 15 amino acids. Germline V gene sequence: CDR1 LNHNV, CDR2 YYDKDF (reference sequence). The V gene lost 0 bases and the J gene lost 6 bases, with 11 bases spanning the gap. The CDR3 loop reads CATSRETLVAGELFF. In DNA, the CDR3 is TGTGCCACCAGCAGAGAAACTCTTGTCGCCGGGGAGCTGTTTTTT. Together with reference TRBV15 and TRBJ2-2, the CDR3 gives the full variable domain: DAMVIQNPRYQVTQFGKPVTLSCSQTLNHNVMYWYQQKSSQAPKLLFHYYDKDFNNEADTPDNFQSRRPNTSFCFLDIRSPGLGDTAMYLCATSRETLVAGELFFGEGSRLTVL.

The chain has TRBV24-1 and TRBJ2-1, with D unclear. This CDR3 is 12 amino acids long. Trimming stripped 5 bases from V and 7 bases from J, with 8 bases between. Germline V gene lookup returns CDR1 KGHDR and CDR2 SFDVKD. CDR3 region: CATSGIGNEQFF. The CDR3 nucleotides are TGTGCCACCAGTGGTATTGGTAATGAGCAGTTCTTC.

This clonotype was found many times. The chain links TRBV28 to TRBJ2-1; D not resolved. From germline, CDR1 is MDHEN and CDR2 SYDVKM. The ends were cut back, 3 bases at V and 9 bases at J, with 9 bases in the middle. The CDR3 runs to 12 residues. CDR3 bases: TGTGCCAGCAGTTTTTTGGCACCTGAGCAGTTCTTC. This gives the protein CASSFLAPEQFF.

The chain recombines TRBV6-5 with TRBJ1-5; TRBD1 matches at 10 bases. CDR1 and CDR2 (germline): MNHEY, SVGAGI. This CDR3 spans 14 amino acids. Trimming cost V 5 bases and J 9 bases; bases outside gene matches: 7. Written as DNA, the CDR3 is TGTGCCAGCAGTATCGACAGGGGGCATCGGCCCCAGCATTTT. It specifies CASSIDRGHRPQHF.

This clonotype came up many times. The chain is built from TRBV3-2 and TRBJ2-7; the table's TRBD1 call for D was not verified on the DNA. TRBV3-2 is an annotated pseudogene. The CDR3 has 14 residues. CDR3 bases: TGTGCCAGCAGCCAAGATATGAAGGGACACGAGCAGTACTTC. Translated: CASSQDMKGHEQYF.

The V and J genes are TRBV3-1 and TRBJ2-1, with D possibly matching TRBD2 (5 bases). Germline V gives CDR1 LGHDT, CDR2 YNNKEL (reference sequence). This CDR3 is 16 amino acids long. The V gene lost 5 bases and the J gene lost 0 bases, with 14 bases spanning the gap. The chain's CDR3 is CASSDYGVGSYNEQFF. CDR3 DNA: TGTGCCAGCAGCGATTACGGGGTAGGCTCCTACAATGAGCAGTTCTTC.

This clonotype was seen repeatedly, ten times or more. The chain employs TRBV7-2 and TRBJ2-7; 7 bases agree with TRBD2. There are 15 residues in the CDR3. The V and J ends lost 5 bases and 4 bases, in that order; junction bases with no gene match: 11. Germline values: CDR1 SGHTA, CDR2 FQGNSA. CDR3 nucleotide sequence: TGTGCCAGCAGCCCCGAGGGGAGGGTCGGGTACGAGCAGTACTTC. Translated: CASSPEGRVGYEQYF.

This clonotype was recorded at least ten times. CDR3 sequence: CASIRPDEQYF. In DNA form, the CDR3 reads TGTGCCAGCATAAGGCCCGACGAGCAGTACTTC. This rearrangement joins TRBV2 to TRBJ2-7; D unresolved. The V end was cut by 7 bases, the J end by 5 bases, with 9 bases between. In germline, CDR1 is SNHLY, CDR2 FYNNEI. The CDR3 spans 11 residues.

The chain couples TRBV30 to TRBJ2-2; unclear D gene. CDR1 GTSNPN and CDR2 SVGIG come from the germline V gene (reference sequence). Trimming removed 4 bases from V and 7 bases from J, with 13 bases in between. The CDR3 covers 13 residues. CDR3 coding DNA: TGTGCCTGGACGAACCGAGTTGGCGGGGAGCTGTTTTTT. It specifies CAWTNRVGGELFF.

This clonotype was detected a few times. The CDR3 reads CASSTEQETQYF. The DNA for the CDR3 is TGTGCCAGCTCCACTGAACAAGAGACCCAGTACTTC. This chain links TRBV7-9 with TRBJ2-5, with D hard to call. V was clipped by 8 bases and J by 2 bases, with 9 bases between them. Germline V gene sequence: CDR1 SEHNR, CDR2 FQNEAQ (reference sequence). The CDR3 loop spans 12 amino acids.